This T cell receptor (beta chain) comes out of a study of blood T cell repertoires in COVID-19. Across the whole study: Samples taken during acute and convalescent COVID-19 were collected in the United States, Italy and Spain. Sources were T cells, B-cell-depleted T cells, or PBMCs; the material itself was cDNA or gDNA.

The CDR3 length is 16 residues. Germline values: CDR1 SGHTA, CDR2 FQGNSA. V shed 3 bases and J 0 bases; nucleotides not matched to a gene: 5. Participant reports of clinical history set cohort assignment. Original methodology: Estimation of nucleated cell counts relied on the amplification of reference gene primers. Generated by immunoSEQ multiplex PCR, the TCRdb table keeps only in-frame clones and is missing some. V and J calls and clone size follow that table, whereas D and trimming were derived from the DNA. The sample records a few hundred thousand clones, 88% being singletons. The sequenced sample was PBMCs or T cells enriched from blood (not recorded which). The sequence came from a woman aged 55-75 years in a cohort exposed to, infected with or recovered from COVID-19 (not recorded which). V gene TRBV7-2 combines with J gene TRBJ2-3, with 8 bases that match TRBD2. This chain's CDR3 is CASSFLAGTSTDTQYF. CDR3 nucleotides: TGTGCCAGCAGCTTCTTAGCGGGGACTAGCACAGATACGCAGTATTTT. The variable domain in full, with the rest retrieved from reference TRBV7-2 and TRBJ2-3, is GAGVSQSPSNKVTEKGKDVELRCDPISGHTALYWYRQSLGQGLEFLIYFQGNSAPDKSGLPSDRFSAERTGGSVSTLTIQRTQQEDSAVYLCASSFLAGTSTDTQYFGPGTRLTVL.